Following are 25 T cell receptor beta chains from one sample sequenced in a study of T cell responses to AZD1222 COVID-19 vaccine. Clones were read by immunoSEQ multiplex PCR, and TCRdb kept only the in-frame ones, dropping some. The table lists 100,000 to 150,000 clones, more than 70% of them singletons. Sequenced here: peripheral blood, sampled on day 0 of AZD1222 vaccination. Every receptor here comes from an adult in good health.

The chain combines TRBV4-2 with TRBJ1-6, with a weak D call TRBD1 (6 bases). V gave up 4 bases and J gave up 8 bases, with 15 bases separating them. The CDR3 has 15 residues. Germline values: CDR1 LGHNA, CDR2 YNFKEQ. The chain's CDR3 is CASSPRGGGDSPLHF. The CDR3 DNA sequence: TGTGCCAGCAGCCCCCGAGGGGGAGGAGATTCACCCCTCCACTTT.

This clone was picked up one time. The rearrangement joins TRBV30 to TRBJ1-2; 8 bases fit TRBD1. The CDR3 has 14 amino acids. V lost 1 base, J lost 7 bases, and 8 bases stayed unmatched. Germline lookup yields CDR1 GTSNPN and CDR2 SVGIG (reference sequence). The CDR3 DNA is TGTGCCTGGAGTGAAGCAGGGGGCGGTCTTGGCTACACCTTC. Translating it yields CAWSEAGGGLGYTF.

The V and J genes are TRBV5-4 and TRBJ1-3, with 10 bases identical to TRBD1. V lost 5 bases to trimming and J lost 3 bases; unmatched junction nucleotides: 5. The CDR3 contains 15 residues. From germline, CDR1 is SGHNT and CDR2 YYREEE (reference sequence). CDR3 sequence: CASSSGQGSGNTIYF. The CDR3 DNA reads TGTGCCAGCAGTTCGGGACAGGGGAGTGGAAACACCATATATTTT.

V gene TRBV27 combines with J gene TRBJ1-1; D gene ambiguous. CDR3 length: 13 residues. Germline CDR1 is MNHEY and CDR2 is SMNVEV (reference sequence). V lost 1 base and J lost 8, with 11 bases in between. The CDR3 nucleotides read TGTGCCAGCAGTTTATGGTCTTCGGGGGAAGCTTTCTTT. Its protein product is CASSLWSSGEAFF.

Only a few counts were recorded for this clone. This rearrangement joins TRBV7-2 to TRBJ1-1, with TRBD1 as a possible D gene (6 bases). Germline V CDR1 and CDR2: SGHTA, FQGNSA. Between the trimmed V and J ends, which lost 6 bases and 0 bases, there was a span of 14 bases. The CDR3 is made up of 15 amino acids. For the CDR3, the DNA is TGTGCCAGCAGTATTTCGAGGGGGTTGAACACTGAAGCTTTCTTT. Its translation: CASSISRGLNTEAFF.

This chain links TRBV2 with TRBJ1-6, with D tentatively TRBD1 (6 bases). The CDR3 spans 16 residues. Germline V CDR1 and CDR2: SNHLY, FYNNEI. Trimming removed 7 bases from V and 2 bases from J, with 15 bases in between. CDR3: CASTQGGTPYNSPLHF. CDR3 DNA sequence: TGTGCCAGCACTCAAGGGGGGACGCCCTATAATTCACCCCTCCACTTT.

CDR3: CASSPNPPPDTQYF. The CDR3 DNA sequence: TGTGCCAGCTCACCAAACCCCCCCCCAGATACGCAGTATTTT. This chain connects TRBV18 to TRBJ2-3, with unresolved D. The CDR3 extends over 14 amino acids. The germline V and J ends were trimmed by 2 bases and 4 bases, with 10 bases remaining between them. CDR1 is KGHSH, CDR2 LQKENI, per germline.

The gene calls are TRBV3-1 (or the pseudogene TRBV3-2) and TRBJ2-7; D uncertain. CDR3 size: 17 residues. Trimming took 1 base from V and 2 from J, leaving 18 bases between them. Germline-derived CDR1 and CDR2 are LGHDT and YNNKEL (reference sequence). The CDR3 here is CASSQGVGSSKPYEQYF. CDR3 DNA sequence: TGTGCCAGCAGCCAAGGCGTAGGCAGTTCAAAACCCTACGAGCAGTACTTC.

The chain combines TRBV6-5 with TRBJ1-4, with 7 bases aligning to TRBD1. Germline assignment: CDR1 MNHEY and CDR2 SVGAGI. The CDR3 runs to 14 residues. Unmatched junction bases numbered 8, after V lost 6 bases and J lost 7 bases. CDR3 sequence reads: CASRIGGAFEKLFF. The CDR3 bases are TGTGCCAGCAGAATAGGGGGCGCGTTTGAAAAACTGTTTTTT.

DNA for the CDR3: TGTGCCAGCAGTGATAGGGAATTCGGTTCACCCCTCCACTTT. Translating gives CASSDREFGSPLHF. This sequence joins TRBV2 and TRBJ1-6; D not certain. The V end was cut by 3 bases, the J end by 9 bases, with 12 bases between. This CDR3 spans 14 amino acids. Germline CDR1 SNHLY, CDR2 FYNNEI.

V is TRBV14 and J is TRBJ1-2; unclear D gene. V shed 4 bases and J shed 3 bases, with 6 bases lying between them. In germline, CDR1 is SGHDN, CDR2 FVKESK. The CDR3 is made up of 12 amino acids. The CDR3 coding sequence is TGTGCCAGCAGCCCCAGCGACTATGGCTACACCTTC. This encodes CASSPSDYGYTF.

The chain combines TRBV19 with TRBJ2-2; 9 nucleotides agree with TRBD1. CDR1 LNHDA and CDR2 SQIVND come from the germline V gene (reference sequence). This CDR3 contains 14 residues. V lost 6 bases, J lost 8 bases, and 7 bases stayed unmatched. The CDR3 spells CASRPGQGDGELFF. The CDR3 bases are TGTGCCAGTAGACCGGGACAGGGAGATGGGGAGCTGTTTTTT.

The chain carries TRBV19 and TRBJ1-2; 10 bases align to TRBD1. The CDR3 loop spans 14 amino acids. Germline V gives CDR1 LNHDA, CDR2 SQIVND (reference sequence). V shed 5 bases and J 7 bases; nucleotides not matched to a gene: 7. CDR3 sequence reads: CASSPRDRGPGYTF. The CDR3 DNA reads TGTGCCAGTAGTCCGAGGGACAGGGGTCCTGGCTACACCTTC.

This chain uses TRBV28 with TRBJ1-6, with D tentatively TRBD1 (6 bases). CDR3 size: 15 residues. Trimming cost V 6 bases and J 7 bases, with 16 bases left between them. Per germline, CDR1 MDHEN and CDR2 SYDVKM. CDR3 nucleotide sequence: TGTGCCAGCAGGTATTCGACAGGAGAAAATTCACCCCTCCACTTT. Protein sequence: CASRYSTGENSPLHF.

The V call is TRBV19, the J call TRBJ2-3; D is perhaps TRBD1 or TRBD2 (6 bases each). Per the germline V gene, CDR1 is LNHDA and CDR2 is SQIVND (reference sequence). V lost 3 bases and J 1 base, leaving 11 bases between the germline ends. The CDR3 has 15 residues. The CDR3 DNA reads as TGTGCCAGTAGTATTACGGGGGCTCGCACAGATACGCAGTATTTT. Translating it yields CASSITGARTDTQYF.

The chain carries TRBV9 and TRBJ2-3; TRBD1 might be the D (5 bases). The CDR3 extends over 17 amino acids. The germline V gene has CDR1 SGDLS and CDR2 YYNGEE. Trimming took off 3 bases at V and 1 base at J, with 18 bases between the two ends. The CDR3 loop is CASSGDQGWAGTDTQYF. As DNA, the CDR3 is TGTGCCAGCAGCGGAGACCAGGGTTGGGCGGGCACAGATACGCAGTATTTT. The complete variable domain, with remaining parts taken from reference TRBV9 and TRBJ2-3, reads DSGVTQTPKHLITATGQRVTLRCSPRSGDLSVYWYQQSLDQGLQFLIQYYNGEERAKGNILERFSAQQFPDLHSELNLSSLELGDSALYFCASSGDQGWAGTDTQYFGPGTRLTVL.

J is TRBJ2-1 and V is TRBV4-2; TRBD1 might be the D (9 bases). V was trimmed by 0 bases and J by 3 bases, leaving 21 bases between them. Germline V gives CDR1 LGHNA, CDR2 YNFKEQ. The CDR3 has 19 residues. CDR3 amino acids: CASSQDRSGTGRIYNEQFF. The CDR3 DNA reads as TGTGCCAGCAGCCAAGACCGTAGCGGGACAGGGAGGATCTACAATGAGCAGTTCTTC.

V usage is TRBV4-1 and J usage is TRBJ1-5; D gene ambiguous. The CDR3 contains 16 residues. V lost 1 base to trimming and J lost 1 base, with 11 bases between them. CDR1 MGHRA and CDR2 YSYEKL come from the germline V gene. CDR3 protein: CASSQVLSGSNQPQHF. The DNA for the CDR3 is TGCGCCAGCAGCCAAGTACTAAGCGGAAGCAATCAGCCCCAGCATTTT.

This chain joins TRBV7-9 and TRBJ2-3; 7 nucleotides line up with TRBD2. There are 15 residues in the CDR3. The germline V gene encodes CDR1 SEHNR and CDR2 FQNEAQ (reference sequence). J gave up 0 bases and V 5 bases, and 5 bases lay outside the gene matches. This CDR3 reads CASSPGLISTDTQYF. The CDR3 DNA reads TGTGCCAGCAGCCCGGGACTAATAAGCACAGATACGCAGTATTTT.

The V gene is TRBV19, the J gene TRBJ2-3; D unclear. The germline CDR1 and CDR2 sequences are LNHDA and SQIVND (reference sequence). CDR3 length: 15 residues. V was clipped by 1 base and J by 4 bases, with 12 bases between them. The CDR3 reads CASSIATGSADTQYF. CDR3 sequence (DNA): TGTGCCAGTAGTATAGCCACGGGTTCGGCAGATACGCAGTATTTT.

V gene TRBV6-5 combines with J gene TRBJ2-7; D is ambiguous. The CDR3 runs 15 residues. Germline loops: CDR1 MNHEY, CDR2 SVGAGI. V lost 4 bases and J 4 bases, leaving 17 bases between the germline ends. This CDR3 is CASSSPVRGSYEQYF. CDR3 DNA sequence: TGTGCCAGCAGTTCCCCGGTTCGTGGGTCATACGAGCAGTACTTC.

This clone has just one count. The rearrangement links TRBV28 to TRBJ2-5, with D possibly being TRBD1 (6 bases). This CDR3 has 15 amino acids. Germline V gene lookup returns CDR1 MDHEN and CDR2 SYDVKM. Trimming took off 5 bases at V and 1 base at J, with 14 bases between the two ends. The DNA for the CDR3 is TGTGCCAGCAGTGCACAGGGAACGCCCCAAGAGACCCAGTACTTC. Protein product: CASSAQGTPQETQYF.

The chain recombines TRBV28 with TRBJ2-1; 14 bases fit TRBD2. CDR3 size: 17 residues. Trimming took 6 bases from V and 12 from J; bases not matched to a gene: 16. In germline, CDR1 is MDHEN, CDR2 SYDVKM. The DNA of the CDR3 is TGTGCCAGCAGCTCCGGGACTAGCGGGGGAGACGATGTGTGGCAGTTCTTC. Translating it yields CASSSGTSGGDDVWQFF.

This chain connects TRBV2 to TRBJ1-2; TRBD1 is a possible D gene (6 bases). The V gene lost 5 bases and the J gene lost 3 bases, with 10 bases spanning the gap. CDR3 length: 13 amino acids. Germline CDR1 reads SNHLY; CDR2 reads FYNNEI. CDR3 loop: CASSTGTDYGYTF. Written as DNA, the CDR3 is TGTGCCAGCAGTACAGGGACGGACTATGGCTACACCTTC. Full variable domain (rest looked up from reference TRBV2 and TRBJ1-2): EPEVTQTPSHQVTQMGQEVILRCVPISNHLYFYWYRQILGQKVEFLVSFYNNEISEKSEIFDDQFSVERPDGSNFTLKIRSTKLEDSAMYFCASSTGTDYGYTFGSGTRLTVV.

CDR3 nucleotide sequence: TGCGCCAGCAGCCACGATAGGACAGGGGAAGCTTTCTTT. Protein: CASSHDRTGEAFF. The chain joins TRBV4-1 to TRBJ1-1, with 8 nucleotides matching TRBD1. This CDR3 spans 13 amino acids. CDR1 is MGHRA and CDR2 is YSYEKL in the germline V gene. Trimming at V came to 3 bases and at J to 8 bases, leaving 5 bases not matched to a gene.